This entry is about one T cell receptor beta chain. The antigen remains undetermined. This specimen belongs to a study of T cell responses to AZD1222 COVID-19 vaccine. Study summary: Combined were second doses at about 4 or about 12 weeks. Overall study results and limits: Baseline testing showed seropositivity in only six or seven AZD1222 recipients. Regions left unmutated in variants are reportedly the target of nearly half of spike-specific TCRs.

Method: immunoSEQ multiplex PCR; TCRdb's copy keeps in-frame clones and lacks some. The profile shows 100,000 to 150,000 clones, about 87% of them singletons. CDR1 and CDR2 from the germline V gene are LGHNA and YNFKEQ. This CDR3 is 14 amino acids long. V shed 5 bases and J shed 5 bases, with 15 bases lying between them. This sample comprised peripheral blood, obtained on day 0 of AZD1222 vaccination. The gene calls are TRBV4-2 and TRBJ2-5; TRBD2 is a possible D gene (6 bases). The TCR comes from an adult in good health. The chain's CDR3 is CASSLTGSSETQYF. CDR3 coding DNA: TGTGCCAGCAGCTTAACCGGGAGTTCGGAGACCCAGTACTTC.